This T cell receptor beta chain derives from a study of T cell repertoires in cytomegalovirus infection. At the level of the study: Public TCR beta signatures provided an indication of both CMV infection and a matching HLA type. Study observations and caveats: Summed public TCR beta family frequency identified CMV carriers bearing the relevant HLA. It was HLA-C-restricted CMV-specific TCR beta clonotypes that dominated the response ex vivo.

This CDR3 spans 14 amino acids. V dropped 6 bases and J dropped 2 bases, with 14 bases sitting between them. Germline CDR1 reads MNHEY; CDR2 reads SMNVEV (reference sequence). One entry per CDR3 protein results from TCRdb running MiXCR on the reads. The sample has roughly 500,000 distinct CDR3 sequences, 11% seen once. This clonotype was found a few times. What it recognizes is unknown. Material for sequencing was PBMCs. This sequence joins TRBV27 and TRBJ2-7; TRBD1 might be the D (6 bases). The origin of this receptor is a human donor in good health (CMV status not recorded). Some clones in this sample may be carry-over from other donors' samples. CDR3: CASSAYRATYEQYF. In nucleotides, the CDR3 is TGTGCCAGCAGCGCATACAGGGCCACCTACGAGCAGTACTTC.